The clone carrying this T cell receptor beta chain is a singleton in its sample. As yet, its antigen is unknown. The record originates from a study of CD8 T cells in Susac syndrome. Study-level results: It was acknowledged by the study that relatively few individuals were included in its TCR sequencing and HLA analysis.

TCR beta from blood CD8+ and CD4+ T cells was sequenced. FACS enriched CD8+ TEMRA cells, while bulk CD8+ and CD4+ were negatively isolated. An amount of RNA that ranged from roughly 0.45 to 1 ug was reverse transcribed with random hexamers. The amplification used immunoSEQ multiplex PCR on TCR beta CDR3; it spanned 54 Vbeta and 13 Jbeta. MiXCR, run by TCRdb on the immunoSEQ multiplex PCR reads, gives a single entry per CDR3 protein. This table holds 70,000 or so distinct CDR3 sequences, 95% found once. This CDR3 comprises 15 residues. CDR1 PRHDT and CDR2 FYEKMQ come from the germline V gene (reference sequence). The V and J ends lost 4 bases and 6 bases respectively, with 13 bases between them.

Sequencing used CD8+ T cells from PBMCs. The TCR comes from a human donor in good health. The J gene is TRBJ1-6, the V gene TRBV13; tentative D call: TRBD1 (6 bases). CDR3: CASSSGDKPNSPLHF. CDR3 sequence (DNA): TGTGCCAGCAGCTCCGGGGACAAGCCTAATTCACCCCTCCACTTT.